This T cell receptor beta chain stems from a study of beta chain features in type 1 diabetes. Study results and caveats: The analysis here could not establish whether HLA type shapes TCRB rearrangement.

This clone has more than one count but fewer than ten. What it binds is not known. Germline V gene data show CDR1 as LGHNA and CDR2 as YSLEER. CDR3 length: 14 residues. The trim removed 1 base at V and 7 bases at J, leaving 4 bases unmatched. The study reverse transcribed the entire isolated RNA, so it sequenced expressed TCRB transcripts. The method was immunoSEQ multiplex PCR; TCRdb's version includes in-frame clones alone and lacks a portion of them. The sample consists of around 500,000 clones, over 9.5% of them appearing once. The sequenced sample consisted of naive CD4+ T cells from blood. The source is a woman between 18 and 29 years old in good health. The chain uses TRBV4-3 and TRBJ2-1, with 7 nucleotides matching TRBD2. The CDR3 bases are TGCGCCAGCAGCCAAGCGGGAGGTTGGAATGAGCAGTTCTTC. Translation gives CASSQAGGWNEQFF.